This TCR beta chain was captured in a study of blood T cell repertoires in COVID-19. The overall study: In each case, the material was cDNA or gDNA derived from T cells, B-cell-depleted T cells, or PBMCs.

The V segment lost 4 bases and the J segment 4 bases; nucleotides outside the gene matches: 5. This CDR3 has 15 amino acids. Germline assignment: CDR1 SGHTA and CDR2 FQGNSA. Per the study methods: For nucleated cells, counts were estimated from reference gene primer amplification. The data were produced by immunoSEQ multiplex PCR, yet TCRdb's version contains in-frame clones alone and is incomplete. V, J and clone size are those of that table, while D and trimming were read from the DNA. The sample gives nearly 25,000 clones, about 88% of which show up once; approximately 9.8% is in the top ten. The chain recombines TRBV7-2 with TRBJ1-5, with 9 bases lining up with TRBD1. The sequenced material came from peripheral blood. This TCR came from a man in his 70s with acute or convalescent COVID-19. The CDR3 protein is CASSSRTGENQPQHF. The DNA for the CDR3 is TGTGCCAGCAGCTCCCGGACAGGGGAGAATCAGCCCCAGCATTTT. Filled out from reference TRBV7-2 and TRBJ1-5, the complete variable domain reads GAGVSQSPSNKVTEKGKDVELRCDPISGHTALYWYRQSLGQGLEFLIYFQGNSAPDKSGLPSDRFSAERTGGSVSTLTIQRTQQEDSAVYLCASSSRTGENQPQHFGDGTRLSIL.